This TCR beta chain was captured in a study of STAT5B mutations in CD4+ large granular lymphocyte leukemia. The assay was run at survey level. Produced via immunoSEQ multiplex PCR; TCRdb's table is partial and in-frame only. The sample includes roughly 23,000 clones, 82% of them seen just once. This CDR3 contains 14 residues. The J segment lost 4 bases and the V segment lost 4 bases, leaving 3 bases of the junction unmatched. The germline V gene encodes CDR1 SNHLY and CDR2 FYNNEI. Comment on this clone: Its antigen is not known.

Study results and limitations: Compared with healthy controls (2/35), patient top clones favored TRBV06 (8/27). Patient CD4-sorted repertoires looked more clonal than healthy CD4+ repertoires, even without putative leukemic clones.

V gene TRBV2 combines with J gene TRBJ1-3; TRBD1 aligns across 8 bases. This clonotype was obtained from a human donor in good health. Sequencing input: CD4+ T cells from blood buffy coats. The CDR3 here is CASSGQGMGNTIYF. DNA of the CDR3: TGTGCCAGCAGTGGACAGGGGATGGGAAACACCATATATTTT.